This is a list of T cell receptor beta chains from one sample in a study of blood T cell repertoires in COVID-19. Libraries were prepared by immunoSEQ multiplex PCR; TCRdb keeps only in-frame clonotypes and omits some of them. This table has hundreds of thousands of clones, around 90% appearing once. Sequencing was carried out using PBMCs or T cells enriched from blood (not recorded which). The receptors were gathered from a woman between 18 and 29 years old who had recovered from COVID-19. Each CDR3 is given with its conserved first and last residue. The D gene is left open where the match is weak. Expanded clones get a size class; other rows say once, few or many, or leave the size out.

v_gene	abundance	j_gene	d_gene	CDR3nt	CDR3aa
TRBV28	.	TRBJ2-3	.	TGTGCCAGCAGTCCCCAACTAGCCCGGACGCAGTATTTT	CASSPQLARTQYF
TRBV6-5	.	TRBJ1-1	.	TGTGCCAGCAGGAGGCAGGGCGGCACTGAAGCTTTCTTT	CASRRQGGTEAFF
TRBV18	.	TRBJ1-4	TRBD1	TGTGCCAGCTCACGATCAAAGACAGGGGGGAATGAAAAACTGTTTTTT	CASSRSKTGGNEKLFF
TRBV25-1	.	TRBJ2-1	TRBD2	TGTGCCAGCAGTGAATCGCTAGCGGGGTACAATGAGCAGTTCTTC	CASSESLAGYNEQFF
TRBV9	.	TRBJ1-3	.	TGTGCCAGCAGCGTAGACAGGGCTGGAAACACCATATATTTT	CASSVDRAGNTIYF
TRBV11-2	.	TRBJ2-2	TRBD2	TGTGCCAGCGCGAAAACCGGGACTAGCGGAGGTGGCGGGGAGCTGTTTTTT	CASAKTGTSGGGGELFF
TRBV19	.	TRBJ1-2	TRBD1	TGTGCCAGTATGGGAGACAGGGACACAAGGAGTACCTTC	CASMGDRDTRSTF
TRBV28	.	TRBJ1-2	.	TGTGCCAGCAGGAGACAGGTCTGGGGCTATGGCTACACCTTC	CASRRQVWGYGYTF
TRBV3-1/TRBV3-2	.	TRBJ2-1	TRBD1	TGTGCCAGCAGCCCATACAGGGGTACGAGCCTCAATGAGCAGTTCTTC	CASSPYRGTSLNEQFF
TRBV28	once	TRBJ2-4	.	TGTGCCAGCAGTTTCGCGATTCGGAACATTCAGTACTTC	CASSFAIRNIQYF
TRBV4-1	.	TRBJ1-6	.	TGCGCCAGCAGCCAAGACAGTTCACCCCTCCACTTT	CASSQDSSPLHF
TRBV28	.	TRBJ2-2	TRBD2	TGTGCCATCAACCCCACCGGGAGCGGGGGCACCGGGGAGCTGTTTTTT	CAINPTGSGGTGELFF
TRBV24-1	few	TRBJ2-5	TRBD2	TGTGCCACCAGTGGCCGGGAGGGGGTGGAGACCCAGTACTTC	CATSGREGVETQYF
TRBV5-1	.	TRBJ1-2	.	TGCGCCAGCAGCGAAGATACAGAGGGTGGCTACACCTTC	CASSEDTEGGYTF
TRBV7-3	once	TRBJ2-3	TRBD2	TGTGCCAGCAGCGATGCTAGCGGGAGTTTACATACGCAGTATTTT	CASSDASGSLHTQYF
TRBV6-6	.	TRBJ2-1	TRBD1	TGTGCCAGGACCGGGACAGGGAAGAACAATGAGCAGTTCTTC	CARTGTGKNNEQFF
TRBV7-2	.	TRBJ1-2	TRBD1	TGTGCCAGCAGCGTATCCGCCCGGGACAGGGGGCGTACGGGTGGCTACACCTTC	CASSVSARDRGRTGGYTF
TRBV3-1/TRBV3-2	.	TRBJ1-5	TRBD1	TGTGCCAGCAGCCAGGGGACAGGCTATAGCAATCAGCCCCAGCATTTT	CASSQGTGYSNQPQHF
TRBV9	.	TRBJ2-3	.	TGTGCCAGCAGCGTTGAAGGGGGCACAGATACGCAGTATTTT	CASSVEGGTDTQYF
TRBV27	few	TRBJ2-7	.	TGTGCCAGCAGACAAACGGTAGGGAGCTCCTACGAGCAGTACTTC	CASRQTVGSSYEQYF
TRBV14	once	TRBJ1-1	TRBD1	TGTGCCAGCAGCCCAACGGGACAGGGGGACACTGAAGCTTTCTTT	CASSPTGQGDTEAFF
TRBV28	.	TRBJ2-7	.	TGTGCCAGCAGTTTACAGCCAGGGGTGATTGCGGACGAGCAGTACTTC	CASSLQPGVIADEQYF
TRBV20-1	.	TRBJ1-4	TRBD1	TGCAAGGGGGCCACTAATGAAAAACTGTTTTTT	CKGATNEKLFF
TRBV4-3	.	TRBJ2-1	TRBD2	TGCGCCAGCAGCCAAGGGGACTACCTACCCTACAATGAGCAGTTCTTC	CASSQGDYLPYNEQFF
TRBV11-3	few	TRBJ2-1	.	TGTGCCAGCAGCTTAGGAGCGGGCTCCTACAATGAGCAGTTCTTC	CASSLGAGSYNEQFF
TRBV29-1	.	TRBJ2-7	TRBD1	TGCAGCGTTGAGCAGGGGGTAGCGTACGAGCAGTACTTC	CSVEQGVAYEQYF
TRBV5-4	.	TRBJ1-2	.	TGTGCCAGCAGCTTGGGAGATTATGGCTACACCTTC	CASSLGDYGYTF
TRBV25-1	.	TRBJ2-3	.	TGTGCCAGCAGTGGACCGGGGTTTGGCACAGATACGCAGTATTTT	CASSGPGFGTDTQYF
TRBV19	.	TRBJ1-3	TRBD1	TGTGCCACCGCACAGGGGCCTGGAAACACCATATATTTT	CATAQGPGNTIYF
TRBV28	.	TRBJ1-1	.	TGTGCCAGCAGGTTGGGCCTGAACACTGAAGCTTTCTTT	CASRLGLNTEAFF
TRBV10-2	.	TRBJ2-1	TRBD2	TGCGCCAGCAGTGAGGGACTAGACTACAATGAGCAGTTCTTC	CASSEGLDYNEQFF
TRBV6-4	.	TRBJ2-7	TRBD2	TGTGCCAGCACCCAAGGGAGGGTCTGCGAGCAGTACTTC	CASTQGRVCEQYF
TRBV3-1/TRBV3-2	once	TRBJ1-2	TRBD1	TGTGCCAGCAGCCAAGCGGGACAGGCTAGCCCTAACTATGGCTACACCTTC	CASSQAGQASPNYGYTF
TRBV7-2	.	TRBJ1-1	TRBD1	TGTGCCAGCAGCTTGGTGGGACAGTTGAACACTGAAGCTTTCTTT	CASSLVGQLNTEAFF
TRBV6-4	few	TRBJ2-3	.	TGTGCCAGCAGTGACGCGGATACAGATACGCAGTATTTT	CASSDADTDTQYF
TRBV18	few	TRBJ1-2	TRBD1	TGTGCCAGCTCACCCCAGCCGGACAGGTCCCACACCTTC	CASSPQPDRSHTF
TRBV7-9	.	TRBJ2-1	.	TGTGCCAGCAGCTTAGGCAGGGTAAATGAGCAGTTCTTC	CASSLGRVNEQFF
TRBV20-1	once	TRBJ1-3	.	TGCAGTGCTAGTAGTGTGCGGGGGAGCTCTGGAAACACCATATATTTT	CSASSVRGSSGNTIYF
TRBV14	.	TRBJ2-1	TRBD2	TGTGCCAGCAGCCGCCGACTAGCGGAGTACAATGAGCAGTTCTTC	CASSRRLAEYNEQFF
TRBV11-3	.	TRBJ1-1	.	TGTGCCAGCAGCTTAGATAGGCGGGGAACTGAAGCTTTCTTT	CASSLDRRGTEAFF
TRBV5-4	.	TRBJ2-3	TRBD1	TGTGCCAGCAGCTTTGTAAACAGGGGTAGCACAGATACGCAGTATTTT	CASSFVNRGSTDTQYF
TRBV7-2	.	TRBJ2-5	.	TGTGCCAGCAACGACAGGCCAGGGGAGACCCAGTACTTC	CASNDRPGETQYF
TRBV2	.	TRBJ2-3	.	TGTGCCAGCAGCCTGGAAGGGGGAGCAGATACGCAGTATTTT	CASSLEGGADTQYF
TRBV7-7	.	TRBJ2-5	.	TGTGCCAGCAGCTTATTCACAGGTTCTGAAGGGACCCAGTACTTC	CASSLFTGSEGTQYF
TRBV29-1	.	TRBJ2-7	TRBD1	TGCAGCGCTGGGACAGAAAAAACCTACGAGCAGTACTTC	CSAGTEKTYEQYF
TRBV5-1	.	TRBJ2-1	TRBD2	TGCGCCAGCAGCACCGCGGGGGGGGCTTACAATGAGCAGTTCTTC	CASSTAGGAYNEQFF
TRBV7-9	.	TRBJ1-1	TRBD1	TGTGCCAGCAGCGCCCAGGGGGGCACTGAAGCTTTCTTT	CASSAQGGTEAFF
TRBV6-2/TRBV6-3	.	TRBJ2-1	.	TGTGCCAGCAGCAGCGTGTGGGGGCTCGGAAATGAGCAGTTCTTC	CASSSVWGLGNEQFF
TRBV7-2	.	TRBJ1-2	.	TGTGCCAGCAGCTTAGACCCGGGTAGTGGCTACACCTTC	CASSLDPGSGYTF